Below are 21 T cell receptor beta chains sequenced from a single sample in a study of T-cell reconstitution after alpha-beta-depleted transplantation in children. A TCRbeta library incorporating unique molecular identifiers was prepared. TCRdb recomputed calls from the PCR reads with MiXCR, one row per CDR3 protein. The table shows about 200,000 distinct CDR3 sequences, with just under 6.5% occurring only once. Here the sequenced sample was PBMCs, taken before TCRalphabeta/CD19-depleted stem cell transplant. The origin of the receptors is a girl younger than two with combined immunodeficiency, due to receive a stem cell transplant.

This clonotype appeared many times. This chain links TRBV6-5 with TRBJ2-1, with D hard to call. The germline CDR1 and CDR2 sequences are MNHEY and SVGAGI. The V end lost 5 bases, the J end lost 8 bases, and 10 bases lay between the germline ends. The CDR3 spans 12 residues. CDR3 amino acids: CASSNPVDEQFF. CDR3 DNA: TGTGCCAGCAGTAACCCGGTTGATGAGCAGTTCTTC.

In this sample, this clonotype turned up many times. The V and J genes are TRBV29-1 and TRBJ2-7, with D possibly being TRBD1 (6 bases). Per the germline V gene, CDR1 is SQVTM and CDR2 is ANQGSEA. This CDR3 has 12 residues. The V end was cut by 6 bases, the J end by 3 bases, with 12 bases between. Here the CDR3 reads CSVGNRDYEQYF. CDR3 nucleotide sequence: TGCAGCGTGGGAAACAGGGACTACGAGCAGTACTTC.

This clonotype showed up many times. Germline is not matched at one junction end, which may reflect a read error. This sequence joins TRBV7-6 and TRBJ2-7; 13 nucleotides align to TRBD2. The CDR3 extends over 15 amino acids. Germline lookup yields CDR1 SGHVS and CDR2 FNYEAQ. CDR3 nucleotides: TGTGCCAGCACCTTAGGGACTAGCGGGACCCACGAGCAGTACTTC. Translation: CASTLGTSGTHEQYF.

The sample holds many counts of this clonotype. Here the CDR3 DNA reads TGTGCCAGCAGCTTAGTGGTGGGAGTATACAATGAGCAGTTCTTC. It is translated as CASSLVVGVYNEQFF. The V call is TRBV7-9, the J call TRBJ2-1, with a weak D call TRBD2 (5 bases). The CDR3 has 15 residues. The germline V gene encodes CDR1 SEHNR and CDR2 FQNEAQ (reference sequence). The ends were cut back, 1 base at V and 4 bases at J, with 11 bases in the middle.

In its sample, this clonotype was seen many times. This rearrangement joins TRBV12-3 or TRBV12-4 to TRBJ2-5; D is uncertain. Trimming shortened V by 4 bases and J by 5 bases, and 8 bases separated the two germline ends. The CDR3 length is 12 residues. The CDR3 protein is CASSSAEETQYF. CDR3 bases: TGTGCCAGCAGTTCGGCGGAGGAGACCCAGTACTTC.

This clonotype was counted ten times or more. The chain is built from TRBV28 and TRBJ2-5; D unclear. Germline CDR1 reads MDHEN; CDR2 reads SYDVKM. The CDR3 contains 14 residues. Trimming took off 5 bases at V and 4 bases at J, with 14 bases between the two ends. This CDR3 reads CASSSYIVVETQYF. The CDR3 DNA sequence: TGTGCCAGCAGTAGCTACATTGTTGTAGAGACCCAGTACTTC.

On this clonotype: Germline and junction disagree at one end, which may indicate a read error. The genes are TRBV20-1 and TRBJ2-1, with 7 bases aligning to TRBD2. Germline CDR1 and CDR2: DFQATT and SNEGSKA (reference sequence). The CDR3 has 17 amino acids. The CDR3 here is CCARGLWGEGRTNEQFF. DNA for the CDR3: TGCTGTGCTAGAGGCCTTTGGGGGGAGGGCCGTACAAATGAGCAGTTCTTC.

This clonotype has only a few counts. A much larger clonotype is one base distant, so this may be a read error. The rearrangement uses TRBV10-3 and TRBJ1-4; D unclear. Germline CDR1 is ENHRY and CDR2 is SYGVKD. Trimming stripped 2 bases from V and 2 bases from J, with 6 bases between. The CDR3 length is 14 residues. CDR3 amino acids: CAISEVQTNEKLFF. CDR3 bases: TGTGCCATCAGTGAGGTACAGACTAATGAAAAACTGTTTTTT.

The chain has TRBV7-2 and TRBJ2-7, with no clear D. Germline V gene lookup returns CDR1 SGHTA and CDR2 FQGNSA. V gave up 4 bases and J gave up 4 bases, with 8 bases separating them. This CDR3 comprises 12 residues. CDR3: CASSSQAYEQYF. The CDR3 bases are TGTGCCAGCAGCTCCCAGGCTTACGAGCAGTACTTC.

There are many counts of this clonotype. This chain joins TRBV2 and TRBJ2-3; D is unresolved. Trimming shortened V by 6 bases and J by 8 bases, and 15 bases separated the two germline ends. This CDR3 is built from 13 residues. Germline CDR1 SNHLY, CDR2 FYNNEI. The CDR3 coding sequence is TGTGCCAGCAGCGCCCTGTCAGGAGCTACGCAGTATTTT. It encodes CASSALSGATQYF.

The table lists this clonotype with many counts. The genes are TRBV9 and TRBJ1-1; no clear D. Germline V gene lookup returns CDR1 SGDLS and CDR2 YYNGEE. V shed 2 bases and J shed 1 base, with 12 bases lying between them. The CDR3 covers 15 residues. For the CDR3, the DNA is TGTGCCAGCAGCGTGTTACTAAGCGCGAACACTGAAGCTTTCTTT. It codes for CASSVLLSANTEAFF.

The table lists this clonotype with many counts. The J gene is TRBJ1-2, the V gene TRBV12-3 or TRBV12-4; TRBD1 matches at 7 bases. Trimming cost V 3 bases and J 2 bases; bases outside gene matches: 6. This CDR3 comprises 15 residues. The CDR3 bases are TGTGCCAGCAGTTTTGGGACAGACACAAACTATGGCTACACCTTC. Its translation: CASSFGTDTNYGYTF.

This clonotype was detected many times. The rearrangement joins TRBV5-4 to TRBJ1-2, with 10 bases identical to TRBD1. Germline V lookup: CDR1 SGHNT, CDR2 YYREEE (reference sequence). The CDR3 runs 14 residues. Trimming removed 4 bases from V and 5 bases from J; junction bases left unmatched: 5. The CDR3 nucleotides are TGTGCCAGCAGCCTGACAGGGGGCGGGTATGGCTACACCTTC. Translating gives CASSLTGGGYGYTF.

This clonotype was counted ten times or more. The CDR3: CASSQFRNLRHEQFF. CDR3 coding DNA: TGCGCCAGCAGCCAATTCCGGAACCTGAGGCATGAGCAGTTCTTC. This chain joins TRBV4-1 and TRBJ2-1, with D uncertain. The CDR3 consists of 15 residues. Germline V lookup: CDR1 MGHRA, CDR2 YSYEKL. Between the trimmed V and J ends, which lost 2 bases and 8 bases, there was a span of 16 bases.

In DNA, the CDR3 is TGTGCCAGCAACCCAGGGCCACAAGGAAACACCATATATTTT. This codes for CASNPGPQGNTIYF. The V and J genes are TRBV6-9 and TRBJ1-3, with D possibly matching TRBD1 (5 bases). The germline V gene has CDR1 MNHGY and CDR2 SVAAGI. Trimming removed 7 bases from V and 4 bases from J, with 14 bases in between. The CDR3 is 14 residues long.

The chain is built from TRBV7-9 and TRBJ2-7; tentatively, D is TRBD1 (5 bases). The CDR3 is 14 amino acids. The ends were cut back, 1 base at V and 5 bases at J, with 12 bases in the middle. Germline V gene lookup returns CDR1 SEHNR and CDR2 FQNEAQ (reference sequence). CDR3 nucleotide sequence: TGTGCCAGCAGCTTAGTAACAGGCCTACACGAGCAGTACTTC. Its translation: CASSLVTGLHEQYF.

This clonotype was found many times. In DNA, the CDR3 is TGCAGCGTTGATTCGGAAACCTATGGCTACACCTTC. Translation: CSVDSETYGYTF. This chain connects TRBV29-1 to TRBJ1-2, with unresolved D. Per germline, CDR1 SQVTM and CDR2 ANQGSEA. The CDR3 runs to 12 residues. V was pared by 3 bases and J by 4 bases, with 9 bases between.

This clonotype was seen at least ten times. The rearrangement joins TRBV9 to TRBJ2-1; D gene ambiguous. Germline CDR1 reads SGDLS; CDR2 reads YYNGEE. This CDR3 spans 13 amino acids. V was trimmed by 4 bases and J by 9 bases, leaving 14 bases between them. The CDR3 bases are TGTGCCAGCAGCTCTCCCGGCGGATTTGAGCAGTTCTTC. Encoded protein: CASSSPGGFEQFF. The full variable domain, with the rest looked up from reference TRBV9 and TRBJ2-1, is DSGVTQTPKHLITATGQRVTLRCSPRSGDLSVYWYQQSLDQGLQFLIQYYNGEERAKGNILERFSAQQFPDLHSELNLSSLELGDSALYFCASSSPGGFEQFFGPGTRLTVL.

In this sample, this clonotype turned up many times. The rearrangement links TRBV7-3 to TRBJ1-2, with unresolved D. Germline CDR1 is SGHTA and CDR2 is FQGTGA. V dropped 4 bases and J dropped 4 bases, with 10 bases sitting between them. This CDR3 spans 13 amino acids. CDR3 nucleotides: TGTGCCAGCAGCTCCGCGGGAGGCTATGGCTACACCTTC. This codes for CASSSAGGYGYTF. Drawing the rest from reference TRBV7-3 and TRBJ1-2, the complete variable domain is GAGVSQTPSNKVTEKGKYVELRCDPISGHTALYWYRQSLGQGPEFLIYFQGTGAADDSGLPNDRFFAVRPEGSVSTLKIQRTERGDSAVYLCASSSAGGYGYTFGSGTRLTVV.

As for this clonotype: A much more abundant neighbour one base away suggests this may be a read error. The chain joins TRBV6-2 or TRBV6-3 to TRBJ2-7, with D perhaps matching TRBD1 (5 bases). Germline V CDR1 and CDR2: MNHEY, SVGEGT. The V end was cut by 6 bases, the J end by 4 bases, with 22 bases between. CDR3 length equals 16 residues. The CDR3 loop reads CASSFTGSGSSYEQYF. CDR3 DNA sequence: TGTGCCAGCAGCTTCACCGGGTCAGGGTCCTCATACGAGCAGTACTTC.

The chain's CDR3 is CSARGRASGWAQSYEQYF. CDR3 DNA sequence: TGCAGCGCTCGGGGCCGGGCTAGCGGGTGGGCCCAATCCTACGAGCAGTACTTC. The chain links TRBV20-1 to TRBJ2-7; 8 nucleotides match TRBD2. The CDR3 is 18 amino acids. Germline CDR1 is DFQATT and CDR2 is SNEGSKA (reference sequence).